This record covers a single TCR beta chain. Antigen unknown. This sample's RNA came from whole unsorted tissue. This non-tumor lung sample came from over 3 cm beyond the tumor edge. Between August and November 2014, newly diagnosed, chemotherapy-naive lung cancer patients underwent thoracic surgery in China. The CDR3 sequence is 14 residues long. V was cut by 4 bases and J by 10 bases, with 17 bases left in between. The V gene's germline CDR1 is ENHRY and CDR2 SYGVKD. These data come from a study of tumor and adjacent non-tumor tissue in lung cancer. Study-wide background: Patients were aged about 30 to 80, 9 to 10 men and a handful of women, stage I to III.

General study results and limits: Tumor tissue had significantly higher TCR diversity than normal lung. Normal lung showed higher cumulative top 100 clone frequency than tumor.

The library came from three nested PCR rounds adapted from ARM-PCR protocols. TCRdb passed the multiplex PCR reads through MiXCR, listing each CDR3 protein once. The sample has some 97,000 distinct CDR3 sequences; 50% to 70% are singletons. The sample taken for sequencing was distant non-tumor lung tissue. The genes are TRBV10-3 and TRBJ1-3, with D perhaps TRBD1 (5 bases). The sequence came from a man aged 25-40 years with non-small cell lung cancer. In nucleotides, the CDR3 is TGTGCCATCAGTGGTGGGGCCGCAGAGGATACCATATATTTT. Amino acids: CAISGGAAEDTIYF.